The T cell receptor beta chain described here comes from a study of blood T cell repertoires in COVID-19. Overall study: The United States, Italy and Spain were the sources of the acute and convalescent COVID-19 samples. PBMCs, B-cell-depleted T cells, or T cells provided the cDNA or gDNA that made up the material.

Clones were sequenced by immunoSEQ multiplex PCR, and TCRdb holds only the in-frame ones, with some missing. The data show some 46,000 clones, with around four fifths seen just once and 5.5% to 6.5% held by the top ten. Germline V CDR1 and CDR2: SGHRS, YFSETQ. The CDR3 sequence is 14 residues long. Trimming took 3 bases from V and 3 from J, leaving 12 bases between them. This TCR was recovered from a woman of 80 years or more with acute or convalescent COVID-19. The sample comprised peripheral blood. The V call is TRBV5-1, the J call TRBJ1-2; possibly TRBD1 for D (6 bases). The CDR3 loop is CASSSRGDDYGYTF. In DNA, the CDR3 is TGCGCCAGCAGCTCCAGGGGCGATGACTATGGCTACACCTTC.